This entry features one TCR beta chain sequence. The antigen remains undetermined. Here immunoSEQ multiplex PCR was the method, and the copy in TCRdb shows in-frame clones only, minus some. The profile shows approximately 77,000 clones, about 90% of them singletons. The data were obtained in a study of graft-versus-host responses after intestinal transplantation. Study-level findings and limits: Early after transplant, HvG clones declined as circulating GvH clones peaked.

The TCR originated in a human patient who received an intestinal transplant, so some T cells may come from the graft donor. The input for sequencing was PBMCs, taken 98 days after intestinal transplantation.

The CDR3 loop reads CASSETSGGMQYF. The CDR3 region has the DNA TGTGCCAGCAGTGAGACTAGCGGGGGGATGCAGTACTTC. This chain uses TRBV6-5 with TRBJ2-7; 13 bases align to TRBD2. CDR3 length: 13 amino acids. CDR1 and CDR2 from the germline V gene are MNHEY and SVGAGI. The V gene end was trimmed by 5 bases and the J gene end by 9 bases; junction bases not matched to a gene: 4.